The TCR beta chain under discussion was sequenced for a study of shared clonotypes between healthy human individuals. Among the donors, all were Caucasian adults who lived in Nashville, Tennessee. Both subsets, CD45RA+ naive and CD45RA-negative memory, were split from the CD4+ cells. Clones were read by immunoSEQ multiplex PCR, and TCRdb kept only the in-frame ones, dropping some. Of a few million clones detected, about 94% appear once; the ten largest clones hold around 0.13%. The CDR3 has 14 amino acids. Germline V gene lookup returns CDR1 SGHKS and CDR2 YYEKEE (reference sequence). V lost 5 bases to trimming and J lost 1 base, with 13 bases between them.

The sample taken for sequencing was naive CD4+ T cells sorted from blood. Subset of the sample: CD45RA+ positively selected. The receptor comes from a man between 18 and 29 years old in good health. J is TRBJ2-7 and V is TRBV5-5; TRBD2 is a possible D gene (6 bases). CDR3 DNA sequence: TGTGCCAGCAGACCGGCGGGGCTTTCCTACGAGCAGTACTTC. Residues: CASRPAGLSYEQYF.